These 26 T cell receptor beta chains came from one sample sequenced in a study of blood T cell repertoires in COVID-19. Sequencing was performed with immunoSEQ multiplex PCR; in TCRdb, only in-frame clones are kept and a portion is missing. The table has about 240,000 clones, around 85% seen once; the top ten hold less than 8%. The sample taken for sequencing was peripheral blood. Receptor source: a man aged 55-75 years with acute or convalescent COVID-19.

The gene calls are TRBV19 and TRBJ2-1; D remains ambiguous. Germline V lookup: CDR1 LNHDA, CDR2 SQIVND (reference sequence). V lost 6 bases and J lost 0, with 15 bases in between. CDR3 length: 16 amino acids. CDR3: CASSRNDILSYNEQFF. For the CDR3, the DNA is TGTGCCAGTAGCAGAAATGACATTCTCTCCTACAATGAGCAGTTCTTC.

The chain uses TRBV5-5 and TRBJ2-7; 9 bases match TRBD2. Germline-derived CDR1 and CDR2 are SGHKS and YYEKEE (reference sequence). The CDR3 totals 13 residues. Losses at the gene ends were 1 base for V and 6 bases for J; bases not matched to a gene: 2. This CDR3 is CASSLSSGSEQYF. The CDR3 DNA reads TGTGCCAGCAGCTTGAGTAGCGGGAGCGAGCAGTACTTC. The variable domain in full, completed from reference TRBV5-5 and TRBJ2-7, reads DAGVTQSPTHLIKTRGQQVTLRCSPISGHKSVSWYQQVLGQGPQFIFQYYEKEERGRGNFPDRFSARQFPNYSSELNVNALLLGDSALYLCASSLSSGSEQYFGPGTRLTVT.

A single count supports this clone. The V and J genes are TRBV19 and TRBJ1-4; TRBD1 might be the D (5 bases). CDR3 length equals 13 residues. Germline loops: CDR1 LNHDA, CDR2 SQIVND (reference sequence). The germline V and J ends were trimmed by 7 bases and 7 bases, with 13 bases remaining between them. CDR3 coding DNA: TGTGCCAGTACCCGGGGGAGCGGTGAAAAACTGTTTTTT. Its translation is CASTRGSGEKLFF.

The chain has TRBV28 and TRBJ1-5, with 10 bases matching TRBD1. Trimming cost V 6 bases and J 7 bases; bases outside gene matches: 15. This CDR3 comprises 17 residues. Germline-derived CDR1 and CDR2 are MDHEN and SYDVKM. DNA for the CDR3: TGTGCCAGCAGCCGAACAATAAGGGACAGGGGATTCCAGCCCCAGCATTTT. It is translated as CASSRTIRDRGFQPQHF. Full variable domain (remainder filled in from reference TRBV28 and TRBJ1-5): DVKVTQSSRYLVKRTGEKVFLECVQDMDHENMFWYRQDPGLGLRLIYFSYDVKMKEKGDIPEGYSVSREKKERFSLILESASTNQTSMYLCASSRTIRDRGFQPQHFGDGTRLSIL.

This chain joins TRBV2 and TRBJ1-2, with D hard to call. This CDR3 comprises 13 residues. Per germline, CDR1 SNHLY and CDR2 FYNNEI. V lost 7 bases, J lost 4 bases, and 13 bases lay in between. The chain's CDR3 is CASTGRFFYGYTF. In nucleotides, the CDR3 is TGTGCCAGCACCGGGAGGTTTTTCTATGGCTACACCTTC.

This sequence joins TRBV19 and TRBJ1-3, with D perhaps TRBD1 (5 bases). V shed 6 bases and J shed 4 bases, with 19 bases lying between them. Germline V gene sequence: CDR1 LNHDA, CDR2 SQIVND (reference sequence). This CDR3 is built from 16 residues. The CDR3 DNA is TGTGCCAGTAGCACAGACAGCAGTCTGACGGGAAACACCATATATTTT. Residues: CASSTDSSLTGNTIYF.

This clone was counted once. The chain uses TRBV19 and TRBJ2-1, with 12 nucleotides matching TRBD2. V was pared by 5 bases and J by 7 bases, with 6 bases of the junction left unmatched. The germline gives CDR1 LNHDA, CDR2 SQIVND (reference sequence). The CDR3 is 15 amino acids. CDR3 sequence (DNA): TGTGCCAGTAGTCCCGGACTAGCGGGATTGAATGAGCAGTTCTTC. It yields the protein CASSPGLAGLNEQFF.

Notes on this clone: This CDR3 is also generated by other DNA sequences in the sample. The chain has TRBV24-1 and TRBJ2-1, with TRBD2 matching 10 bases. The CDR3 loop spans 14 amino acids. From germline, CDR1 is KGHDR and CDR2 SFDVKD. Germline trimming cut 0 bases from V and 8 bases from J; bases unmatched to any gene: 0. In nucleotides, the CDR3 is TGTGCCACCAGTGATTTGGGGACTAGCGATGAGCAGTTCTTC. Translating gives CATSDLGTSDEQFF.

This chain links TRBV24-1 with TRBJ2-2, with D unresolved. CDR3 size: 14 residues. Germline V gives CDR1 KGHDR, CDR2 SFDVKD. V was pared by 7 bases and J by 0 bases, with 8 bases between. DNA of the CDR3: TGTGCCACCAGAGGCCAGGCGAACACCGGGGAGCTGTTTTTT. It translates to CATRGQANTGELFF.

The chain has TRBV7-2 and TRBJ1-5; D uncertain. Between the trimmed V and J ends, which lost 2 bases and 0 bases, there was a span of 8 bases. Germline V gives CDR1 SGHTA, CDR2 FQGNSA. The CDR3 totals 15 residues. The CDR3 region is CASSLSGISNQPQHF. The DNA for the CDR3 is TGTGCCAGCAGCTTATCCGGGATTAGCAATCAGCCCCAGCATTTT.

The chain is built from TRBV28 and TRBJ1-1; possibly TRBD1 for D (5 bases). V was clipped by 3 bases and J by 4 bases, with 18 bases between them. This CDR3 is built from 16 residues. CDR1 and CDR2 from the germline V gene are MDHEN and SYDVKM. This CDR3 reads CASSFTIRGGSTEAFF. Here the CDR3 DNA reads TGTGCCAGCAGTTTCACGATTAGGGGAGGGAGCACTGAAGCTTTCTTT.

Only one count was recorded for this clone. This chain joins TRBV3-1 (or the pseudogene TRBV3-2) and TRBJ1-5, with D hard to call. This CDR3 contains 14 residues. The V and J ends lost 3 bases and 2 bases respectively, with 8 bases between them. The germline CDR1 and CDR2 sequences are LGHDT and YNNKEL (reference sequence). The CDR3 nucleotides are TGTGCCAGCAGCCAGTGGACTGGCAATCAGCCCCAGCATTTT. This gives the protein CASSQWTGNQPQHF.

The genes are TRBV6-1 and TRBJ1-5, with D uncertain. V lost 3 bases to trimming and J lost 9 bases, with 18 bases between them. The CDR3 contains 15 residues. The germline CDR1 and CDR2 sequences are MNHNS and SASEGT. The CDR3 here is CASSDSGRGRSPQHF. DNA for the CDR3: TGTGCCAGCAGTGATTCAGGTCGGGGTAGGTCGCCCCAGCATTTT.

The chain joins TRBV7-2 to TRBJ1-3; D not certain. Germline CDR1 reads SGHTA; CDR2 reads FQGNSA. Deletions cut 4 bases from V and 0 bases from J, with 4 bases between. CDR3 length: 13 amino acids. DNA of the CDR3: TGTGCCAGCAGCTACAGCTCTGGAAACACCATATATTTT. Its protein product is CASSYSSGNTIYF.

The V gene is TRBV20-1, the J gene TRBJ2-7; TRBD2 agrees at 9 bases. The germline V gene has CDR1 DFQATT and CDR2 SNEGSKA (reference sequence). V dropped 3 bases and J dropped 7; count of bases not matched to a gene: 4. The CDR3 spans 12 residues. The DNA for the CDR3 is TGCAGTGCTAGTGGGACTAGCAGAGAGCAGTACTTC. This gives the protein CSASGTSREQYF.

This chain connects TRBV6-5 to TRBJ2-1; D gene unclear. Looked up from germline, CDR1 is MNHEY and CDR2 is SVGAGI. The CDR3 totals 12 residues. V lost 2 bases, J lost 9 bases, and 8 bases lay in between. CDR3 nucleotide sequence: TGTGCCAGCAGTTACACGAGAAGTGAGCAGTTCTTC. Translation gives CASSYTRSEQFF.

The chain recombines TRBV6-5 with TRBJ2-7; TRBD2 aligns across 9 bases. CDR3 size: 14 residues. V shed 6 bases, J shed 1 base, and the junction held 4 bases outside the gene matches. Germline V CDR1 and CDR2: MNHEY, SVGAGI. In nucleotides, the CDR3 is TGTGCCAGCAGAGCGGGGGGCGAGTCCTACGAGCAGTACTTC. Translation gives CASRAGGESYEQYF.

This rearrangement joins TRBV28 to TRBJ2-7; 12 positions agree with TRBD1. Trimming removed 6 bases from V and 7 bases from J; junction bases left unmatched: 10. The CDR3 runs 15 residues. Per germline, CDR1 MDHEN and CDR2 SYDVKM. CDR3 in DNA: TGTGCCAGCAGATCCTCCGGGACAGGGGGCCAAGAGCAGTACTTC. It translates to CASRSSGTGGQEQYF.

To note about this clone: Mismatch with germline at one junction end may stem from a read error. The J gene is TRBJ2-5, the V gene TRBV7-7; 7 positions agree with TRBD1. The CDR3 loop spans 14 amino acids. Per germline, CDR1 SSHAT and CDR2 FNYEAQ (reference sequence). CDR3 sequence: CASSADRRQETQYF. The CDR3 bases are TGTGCTAGCAGCGCGGACAGGCGCCAAGAGACCCAGTACTTC.

The chain carries TRBV7-3 and TRBJ2-7, with 7 bases identical to TRBD2. Looked up from germline, CDR1 is SGHTA and CDR2 is FQGTGA. Unmatched junction bases numbered 3, after V lost 3 bases and J lost 1 base. The CDR3 length is 14 residues. The CDR3 region has the DNA TGTGCCAGCAGCTTCCAAGCGGGATCCTACGAGCAGTACTTC. Translated: CASSFQAGSYEQYF.

This chain connects TRBV11-2 to TRBJ2-2; a weak D match, TRBD1 (5 bases). Germline-derived CDR1 and CDR2 are SGHAT and FQNNGV. The CDR3 runs 14 residues. Trimming took off 8 bases at V and 1 base at J, with 11 bases between the two ends. The CDR3 here is CASVLGQNTGELFF. CDR3 in DNA: TGTGCCAGCGTTCTTGGACAGAACACCGGGGAGCTGTTTTTT. The variable domain in full, completed from reference TRBV11-2 and TRBJ2-2, reads EAGVAQSPRYKIIEKRQSVAFWCNPISGHATLYWYQQILGQGPKLLIQFQNNGVVDDSQLPKDRFSAERLKGVDSTLKIQPAKLEDSAVYLCASVLGQNTGELFFGEGSRLTVL.

The rearrangement links TRBV5-4 to TRBJ2-7; D possibly corresponds to TRBD1 (6 bases). The CDR3 totals 13 residues. V was shortened by 4 bases and J by 0 bases, with 8 bases between the two germline ends. The V gene's germline CDR1 is SGHNT and CDR2 YYREEE (reference sequence). The CDR3 DNA sequence: TGTGCCAGCAGCCCCAGGGGCTCCTACGAGCAGTACTTC. Amino acid sequence: CASSPRGSYEQYF.

The chain carries TRBV11-3 and TRBJ2-5; D gene unclear. The CDR3 has 14 residues. The germline V gene has CDR1 SGHNT and CDR2 YENEEA. Trimming stripped 1 base from V and 0 bases from J, with 6 bases between. The DNA for the CDR3 is TGTGCCAGCAGCTTAGGCGAGTACCAAGAGACCCAGTACTTC. This gives the protein CASSLGEYQETQYF.

This chain joins TRBV11-3 and TRBJ1-2; 7 nucleotides align to TRBD1. The CDR3 is 13 residues long. The germline V gene has CDR1 SGHNT and CDR2 YENEEA. Unmatched junction bases numbered 3, after V lost 2 bases and J lost 6 bases. Here the CDR3 DNA reads TGTGCCAGCAGCTTACAGGGGGTCGATGGCTACACCTTC. Its protein product is CASSLQGVDGYTF. The full variable domain, completed using reference TRBV11-3 and TRBJ1-2, is EAGVVQSPRYKIIEKKQPVAFWCNPISGHNTLYWYLQNLGQGPELLIRYENEEAVDDSQLPKDRFSAERLKGVDSTLKIQPAELGDSAVYLCASSLQGVDGYTFGSGTRLTVV.

The rearrangement uses TRBV30 and TRBJ1-1, with 7 nucleotides matching TRBD1. Germline CDR1 is GTSNPN and CDR2 is SVGIG (reference sequence). With V trimmed by 2 bases and J by 2 bases, 8 bases remained unmatched. There are 15 residues in the CDR3. The CDR3 nucleotides are TGTGCCTGGAGTCAACTGGGACAGCCAAACACTGAAGCTTTCTTT. Translation: CAWSQLGQPNTEAFF.

The sample holds one count of this clone. This chain links TRBV4-2 with TRBJ1-6; D is uncertain. This CDR3 spans 16 amino acids. Germline loops: CDR1 LGHNA, CDR2 YNFKEQ. V was cut by 0 bases and J by 4 bases, with 10 bases left in between. CDR3 nucleotides: TGTGCCAGCAGCCAAGATGCGGCGGGTTATAATTCACCCCTCCACTTT. This gives the protein CASSQDAAGYNSPLHF.